Listed here are 8 T cell receptor beta chains from one sample, sequenced in a study of regulatory T cells in long-lasting Graves disease. Construction of TCR beta libraries relied on iRepertoire HTBI primers and on Arm-PCR targeting CDR3 regions. TCRdb processed the multiplex PCR reads anew with MiXCR; each CDR3 protein has one entry. The table shows over 300,000 distinct CDR3 sequences, with roughly 21% occurring only once. Time point meaning: persistent/refractory GD, antithyroid drugs over 5 years with positive TRAb. Generation of the TCR library employed RNA extracted from PBMCs. The input for sequencing was peripheral blood mononuclear cells (PBMCs), taken when the disease was refractory, from a patient treated with antithyroid drugs. The receptors here all came from a female donor with Graves disease.

There are many counts of this clonotype. J is TRBJ2-5 and V is TRBV7-9, with 8 bases matching TRBD1. The V segment lost 6 bases and the J segment 0 bases; nucleotides outside the gene matches: 6. The CDR3 totals 15 residues. CDR1 SEHNR and CDR2 FQNEAQ come from the germline V gene (reference sequence). The CDR3 region has the DNA TGTGCCAGCAGACAGACAGGGGATTACCAAGAGACCCAGTACTTC. Its translation is CASRQTGDYQETQYF.

The table lists this clonotype with a few counts. The J gene is TRBJ2-7, the V gene TRBV10-3, with D possibly being TRBD1 (5 bases). Germline CDR1 reads ENHRY; CDR2 reads SYGVKD. Trimming pared 2 bases from V and 0 bases from J, leaving 8 bases between. This CDR3 is built from 14 residues. The CDR3 sequence is CAISEARDSYEQYF. The CDR3, as DNA: TGTGCCATCAGTGAGGCCAGGGACTCCTACGAGCAGTACTTC.

This clonotype was recorded only once. The chain employs TRBV9 and TRBJ2-7; D is perhaps TRBD1 or TRBD2 (5 bases each). The CDR3 length is 13 residues. V lost 0 bases and J lost 8, with 12 bases in between. Germline loops: CDR1 SGDLS, CDR2 YYNGEE. CDR3 sequence: CASSVGGTAKQYF. The CDR3 DNA reads TGTGCCAGCAGCGTAGGAGGGACGGCTAAGCAGTACTTC.

This rearrangement joins TRBV6-2 or TRBV6-3 to TRBJ2-2, with D perhaps being TRBD1 or TRBD2 (6 bases each). The V and J ends lost 6 bases and 8 bases respectively, with 22 bases between them. The CDR3 runs to 16 residues. Germline-derived CDR1 and CDR2 are MNHEY and SVGEGT. The CDR3 DNA sequence: TGTGCCAGCAGCCCGGCGTTAGGGGGGCAGGGAGGGGAGCTGTTTTTT. This gives the protein CASSPALGGQGGELFF.

As concerns this clonotype: It is likely a read error, because the conserved phenylalanine at the end of the CDR3 is missing. J is TRBJ1-1 and V is TRBV5-1; no clear D gene. Per germline, CDR1 SGHRS and CDR2 YFSETQ. This CDR3 comprises 14 residues. V gave up 0 bases and J gave up 0 bases, with 6 bases separating them. Written as DNA, the CDR3 is TGCGCCAGCAGCTTGGGGCAGATGAACACTGAAGCTTTCTTG. Encoded protein: CASSLGQMNTEAFL.

The chain couples TRBV3-1 to TRBJ1-1; D may be TRBD1 (5 bases). The CDR3 spans 17 residues. Germline CDR1 reads LGHDT; CDR2 reads YNNKEL (reference sequence). V was shortened by 0 bases and J by 1 base, with 15 bases between the two germline ends. CDR3 residues: CASSQDRVEQANTEAFF. CDR3 DNA: TGTGCCAGCAGCCAAGATAGAGTGGAACAGGCGAACACTGAAGCTTTCTTT.

This clonotype appeared many times. The genes are TRBV6-1 and TRBJ2-4; D call uncertain. Germline CDR1 is MNHNS and CDR2 is SASEGT. Trimming took off 2 bases at V and 0 bases at J, with 5 bases between the two ends. This CDR3 spans 14 amino acids. CDR3 residues: CASSEQLAKNIQYF. DNA for the CDR3: TGTGCCAGCAGTGAACAGCTAGCCAAAAACATTCAGTACTTC.

The chain has TRBV29-1 and TRBJ2-5; D may correspond to TRBD1 or TRBD2 (6 bases each). Per the germline V gene, CDR1 is SQVTM and CDR2 is ANQGSEA. V was pared by 6 bases and J by 2 bases, with 16 bases between. The CDR3 loop spans 14 amino acids. CDR3 protein: CSVGGGGIQETQYF. CDR3 nucleotide sequence: TGCAGCGTGGGCGGAGGGGGGATTCAAGAGACCCAGTACTTC.